The source of this T cell receptor (beta chain) is a study of T cell responses to AZD1222 COVID-19 vaccine. This CDR3 comprises 13 residues. Trimming cost V 0 bases and J 8 bases, with 11 bases left between them. Germline V lookup: CDR1 SGDLS, CDR2 YYNGEE. Measured with immunoSEQ multiplex PCR; TCRdb has only the in-frame clones, and not every one. The table records approximately 150,000 clones, 92% of them present only once. The TCR sequence derives from an adult who received the AZD1222 COVID-19 vaccine. The gene calls are TRBV9 and TRBJ1-2; D not certain. The input for sequencing was peripheral blood, taken 28 days after the second AZD1222 dose. The CDR3 loop reads CASSVGGRQGYTF. The CDR3 coding sequence is TGTGCCAGCAGCGTAGGAGGACGCCAAGGCTACACCTTC.